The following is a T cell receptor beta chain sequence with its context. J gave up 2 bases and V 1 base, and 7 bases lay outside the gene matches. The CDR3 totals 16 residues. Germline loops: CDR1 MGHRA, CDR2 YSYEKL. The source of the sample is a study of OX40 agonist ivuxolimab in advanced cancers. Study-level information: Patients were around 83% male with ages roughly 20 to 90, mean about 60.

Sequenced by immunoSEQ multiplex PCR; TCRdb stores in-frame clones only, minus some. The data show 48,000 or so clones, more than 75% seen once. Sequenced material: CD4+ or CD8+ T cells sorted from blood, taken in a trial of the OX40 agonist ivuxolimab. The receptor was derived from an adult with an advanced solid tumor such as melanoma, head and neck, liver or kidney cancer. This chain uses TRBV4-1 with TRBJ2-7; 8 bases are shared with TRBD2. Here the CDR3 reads CASSQGSGGATYEQYF. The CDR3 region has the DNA TGCGCCAGCAGCCAAGGTTCGGGGGGGGCCACCTACGAGCAGTACTTC.